Shown below are 15 T cell receptor beta chains from a single sample sequenced in a study of shared clonotypes between healthy human individuals. Profiled with immunoSEQ multiplex PCR; TCRdb holds only in-frame clones, not every one. The sample has 1.5 million to 1.9 million clones; under 99% are singletons. Sequenced: naive CD4+ T cells sorted from blood. Subset meaning: CD45RA+ positively selected. The receptors here all came from a man aged 25 to 40 in good health.

The rearrangement links TRBV10-3 to TRBJ2-3; D tentatively fits TRBD1 or TRBD2 (5 bases each). This CDR3 has 13 amino acids. Trimming stripped 2 bases from V and 4 bases from J, with 7 bases between. Germline CDR1 ENHRY, CDR2 SYGVKD. CDR3 sequence reads: CAISEGGPDTQYF. The CDR3 DNA sequence: TGTGCCATCAGTGAGGGGGGACCAGATACGCAGTATTTT.

The gene calls are TRBV13 and TRBJ2-7; D gene ambiguous. The CDR3 contains 12 residues. Germline values: CDR1 PRHDT, CDR2 FYEKMQ (reference sequence). V lost 5 bases and J lost 3, with 8 bases in between. The CDR3 coding sequence is TGTGCCAGCAGCCAAGCGTACTACGAGCAGTACTTC. The encoded protein is CASSQAYYEQYF.

The chain joins TRBV19 to TRBJ2-1; no reliable D call. The CDR3 spans 12 residues. The V and J ends lost 3 bases and 10 bases respectively, with 10 bases between them. Germline assignment: CDR1 LNHDA and CDR2 SQIVND (reference sequence). CDR3 amino acids: CASSMGRWEQFF. The CDR3, as DNA: TGTGCCAGTAGTATGGGCAGATGGGAGCAGTTCTTC.

CDR3 residues: CASSLRAANEQFF. The CDR3 nucleotides are TGTGCCAGCAGCTTACGGGCGGCCAATGAGCAGTTCTTC. The rearrangement links TRBV7-2 to TRBJ2-1; D gene unclear. Germline-derived CDR1 and CDR2 are SGHTA and FQGNSA. Trimming left V 2 bases short and J 6 bases short, with 8 bases between. This CDR3 has 13 residues.

The chain combines TRBV2 with TRBJ1-1; 8 bases line up with TRBD1. The length of the CDR3 is 13 residues. Germline V gene sequence: CDR1 SNHLY, CDR2 FYNNEI. Here the CDR3 reads CAHQPDRETEAFF. The CDR3 DNA reads TGTGCTCACCAGCCGGACAGGGAGACTGAAGCTTTCTTT.

The V and J genes are TRBV28 and TRBJ1-4; D possibly corresponds to TRBD1 (5 bases). Germline-derived CDR1 and CDR2 are MDHEN and SYDVKM. The CDR3 totals 14 residues. V was cut by 7 bases and J by 7 bases, with 16 bases left in between. CDR3: CASTRGGGTEKLFF. The CDR3 DNA sequence: TGTGCCAGCACCCGAGGAGGAGGGACTGAAAAACTGTTTTTT.

V is TRBV10-2 and J is TRBJ1-5; D is perhaps TRBD1 (6 bases). Germline lookup yields CDR1 WSHSY and CDR2 SAAADI. The CDR3 loop spans 15 amino acids. Trimming took 10 bases from V and 4 from J, leaving 20 bases between them. CDR3 amino acids: CAIGRGSSRNQPQHF. In DNA, the CDR3 is TGCGCCATCGGCAGGGGTTCCTCTAGGAATCAGCCCCAGCATTTT.

This chain connects TRBV19 to TRBJ2-7; D not resolved. The CDR3 contains 12 residues. Trimming stripped 6 bases from V and 1 base from J, with 7 bases between. Germline CDR1 reads LNHDA; CDR2 reads SQIVND (reference sequence). The CDR3 DNA follows: TGTGCCAGTAGCCAACGATCCTACGAGCAGTACTTC. It codes for CASSQRSYEQYF.

The CDR3 region has the DNA TGTGCCAGCAGCCAATTTGGGGGCGACCGGGACAGACGCTACGAGCAGTACTTC. Amino acid sequence: CASSQFGGDRDRRYEQYF. V usage is TRBV16 and J usage is TRBJ2-7; 7 nucleotides line up with TRBD1. This CDR3 spans 18 amino acids. The ends lost 1 base at V and 3 bases at J; junction bases unmatched: 15. CDR1 is KGHSY and CDR2 is FQNENV in the germline V gene.

V gene TRBV28 combines with J gene TRBJ2-7, with D maybe TRBD2 (5 bases). Germline lookup yields CDR1 MDHEN and CDR2 SYDVKM. This CDR3 is built from 16 residues. V shed 5 bases and J shed 6 bases, with 23 bases lying between them. Here the CDR3 reads CASSARPGFRSREQYF. CDR3 coding DNA: TGTGCCAGCAGTGCACGACCGGGATTTCGAAGCCGCGAGCAGTACTTC. Using reference TRBV28 and TRBJ2-7 for the parts outside the CDR3, the full variable domain is DVKVTQSSRYLVKRTGEKVFLECVQDMDHENMFWYRQDPGLGLRLIYFSYDVKMKEKGDIPEGYSVSREKKERFSLILESASTNQTSMYLCASSARPGFRSREQYFGPGTRLTVT.

V usage is TRBV28 and J usage is TRBJ2-1; 10 nucleotides line up with TRBD2. Trimming took 7 bases from V and 14 from J; bases not matched to a gene: 5. The CDR3 has 11 residues. CDR1 and CDR2 from the germline V gene are MDHEN and SYDVKM. DNA for the CDR3: TGTGCCAGCACAACAGCGGGAGGGGAGTTCTTC. Its translation: CASTTAGGEFF.

The chain combines TRBV5-5 with TRBJ1-2, with TRBD1 identical over 8 bases. V gave up 5 bases and J gave up 1 base; unmatched junction bases: 4. Germline V gives CDR1 SGHKS, CDR2 YYEKEE (reference sequence). CDR3 length: 14 amino acids. The CDR3: CASRGTGNNYGYTF. DNA for the CDR3: TGTGCCAGCAGGGGGACAGGAAATAACTATGGCTACACCTTC.

The chain uses TRBV19 and TRBJ2-2, with 8 bases aligning to TRBD1. The germline gives CDR1 LNHDA, CDR2 SQIVND (reference sequence). This CDR3 has 17 residues. Losses at the gene ends were 3 bases for V and 8 bases for J; bases not matched to a gene: 14. The CDR3 region is CASSMPSGRGPVGELFF. The DNA for the CDR3 is TGTGCCAGTAGTATGCCGTCCGGCAGGGGGCCTGTGGGGGAGCTGTTTTTT.

The chain couples TRBV5-1 to TRBJ2-5; 13 nucleotides agree with TRBD2. V dropped 4 bases and J dropped 9; count of bases not matched to a gene: 9. Germline loops: CDR1 SGHRS, CDR2 YFSETQ. CDR3 length: 15 residues. The CDR3 coding sequence is TGCGCCAGCAGCCCGGGGACTAGCGGGGAGCTGTCCCAGTACTTC. It encodes CASSPGTSGELSQYF.

The V call is TRBV5-1, the J call TRBJ2-3; no clear D. CDR1 SGHRS and CDR2 YFSETQ come from the germline V gene. Between the trimmed V and J ends, which lost 0 bases and 6 bases, there was a span of 11 bases. The CDR3 has 14 residues. The CDR3 sequence is CASSLVAWVDTQYF. The CDR3 DNA is TGCGCCAGCAGCTTGGTGGCTTGGGTTGATACGCAGTATTTT. The full variable domain, completed using reference TRBV5-1 and TRBJ2-3, is KAGVTQTPRYLIKTRGQQVTLSCSPISGHRSVSWYQQTPGQGLQFLFEYFSETQRNKGNFPGRFSGRQFSNSRSEMNVSTLELGDSALYLCASSLVAWVDTQYFGPGTRLTVL.